This TCR beta chain was sequenced for a study of T cells in Graves' hyperthyroidism and ophthalmopathy. Study results and limitations: Blood also held most thyroid clonotypes expanded beyond 0.001.

Researchers amplified the TCR beta CDR3 regions from RNA transcripts. The primer set for the first-round RT-PCR of the TCR CDR3 was HTBI. A single record per CDR3 protein comes from TCRdb applying MiXCR to the multiplex PCR reads. Among a few hundred thousand distinct CDR3 sequences listed, under 25% were seen once. Per the germline V gene, CDR1 is LGHNT and CDR2 is FRNRAP. The CDR3 is made up of 16 amino acids. V lost 6 bases, J lost 6 bases, and 23 bases lay in between. Exclusion of a patient resulted from uncontrolled infection, other autoimmune disease, pregnancy or lactation. Fresh peripheral blood, approximately 10 ml, yielded the PBMCs. Concerning this clonotype: Its antigen is as yet unknown.

This TCR came from a man between 18 and 35 years old with Graves' hyperthyroidism. The sequenced sample consisted of blood. V and J are TRBV12-5 and TRBJ2-5; D not resolved. The CDR3 loop reads CASGTIRDSVRQTQYF. The CDR3 DNA follows: TGTGCTAGTGGAACTATAAGGGATTCGGTTAGGCAGACCCAGTACTTC.